These 2 T cell receptor beta chains share one sample of origin, sequenced in a study of human thymus T cells. Thymic samples were excised during corrective heart operations. Clones were read by immunoSEQ multiplex PCR, and TCRdb kept only the in-frame ones, dropping some. Among tens of thousands of clones listed, 85% to 95% were seen once. Sequences were obtained from thymus tissue. Source of these receptors: a girl less than two years old with a congenital heart defect but otherwise immunologically healthy.

This clone was recorded a few times. This chain uses TRBV19 with TRBJ1-4; the match to TRBD1 covers 8 bases. V was clipped by 5 bases and J by 8 bases; unmatched bases: 10. CDR3 length: 15 amino acids. Germline V gene data show CDR1 as LNHDA and CDR2 as SQIVND (reference sequence). CDR3 amino acids: CASSHPRTGTEKLFF. The CDR3 DNA is TGTGCCAGTAGTCACCCCCGGACAGGGACCGAAAAACTGTTTTTT.

The chain couples TRBV23-1 to TRBJ1-2, with a weak D call TRBD1 (5 bases). TRBV23-1 counts as an open reading frame of uncertain function. Deletions cut 5 bases from V and 8 bases from J, with 15 bases between. This CDR3 is built from 13 residues. The CDR3 nucleotides are TGCGCCAGCAGTTGGGGCCTTACTGGGGGCTACACCTTC. It is translated as CASSWGLTGGYTF.